The rows below give T cell receptor beta chains drawn from one sample of a study of T cells in Graves' hyperthyroidism and ophthalmopathy. TCRdb reprocessed the multiplex PCR reads with MiXCR, giving one entry per CDR3 protein. Among 600,000 to 800,000 distinct CDR3 sequences listed, over 35% were seen once. Sequencing used blood. Every receptor here comes from a woman between 40 and 55 years old with Graves' hyperthyroidism. Each CDR3 is given with its conserved first and last residue.

V gene	J gene	CDR3 protein
TRBV7-2	TRBJ1-2	CASSLEETGYNYGYTF
TRBV4-1	TRBJ2-7	CASSQGQHGSYEQYF
TRBV4-2	TRBJ1-2	CASSQDGYGYTF
TRBV19	TRBJ1-2	CASSSPHNNYGYTF
TRBV7-2	TRBJ1-2	CASSGRQAGGYTF
TRBV10-3	TRBJ1-2	CASKVEANYGYTF
TRBV7-9	TRBJ2-2	CASSLYPGELFF
TRBV25-1	TRBJ1-1	CASSSGADRNTEAFF
TRBV20-1	TRBJ1-2	CSARSGQDETNYGYTF
TRBV11-2	TRBJ2-7	CASSYEAGSYEQYF
TRBV7-3	TRBJ1-1	CASSLTDSMNTEAFF
TRBV5-8	TRBJ2-7	CASSSAKLLGRDEQYF
TRBV6-5	TRBJ1-1	CASSPSIGDEAFF
TRBV14	TRBJ1-2	CASSQAHYGYTF
TRBV4-2	TRBJ1-6	CASSPEGRNSPLHF
TRBV14	TRBJ1-1	CASSQGWGTEAFF
TRBV19	TRBJ1-5	CASKFRARDQPQHF
TRBV2	TRBJ1-2	CASSKSPYGYTF
TRBV10-3	TRBJ2-2	CASSYTADYHTGELFF
TRBV20-1	TRBJ2-2	CSATDRAASGVNTGELFF